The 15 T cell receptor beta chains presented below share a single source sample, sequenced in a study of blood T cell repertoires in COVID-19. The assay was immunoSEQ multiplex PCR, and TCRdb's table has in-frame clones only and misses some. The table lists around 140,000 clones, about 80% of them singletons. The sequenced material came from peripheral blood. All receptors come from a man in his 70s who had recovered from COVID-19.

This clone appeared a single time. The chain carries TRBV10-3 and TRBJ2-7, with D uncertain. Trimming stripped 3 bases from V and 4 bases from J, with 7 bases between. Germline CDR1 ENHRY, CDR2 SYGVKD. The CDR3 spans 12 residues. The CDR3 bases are TGTGCCATCAGTGATTCTATTTACGAGCAGTACTTC. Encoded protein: CAISDSIYEQYF.

The CDR3 region is CASSGGTVSLEQYF. As DNA, the CDR3 is TGTGCCAGCAGCGGCGGGACTGTGTCCTTGGAGCAGTACTTC. V is TRBV5-4 and J is TRBJ2-7; maybe TRBD2 (6 bases). V lost 4 bases and J 7 bases, leaving 18 bases between the germline ends. Germline V CDR1 and CDR2: SGHNT, YYREEE (reference sequence). The CDR3 sequence is 14 residues long.

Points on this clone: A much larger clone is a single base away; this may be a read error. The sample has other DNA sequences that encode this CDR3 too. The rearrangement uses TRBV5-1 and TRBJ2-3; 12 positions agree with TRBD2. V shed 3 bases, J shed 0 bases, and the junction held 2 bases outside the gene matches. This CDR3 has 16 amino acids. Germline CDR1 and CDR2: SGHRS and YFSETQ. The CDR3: CASSSGTSGSTDTQYF. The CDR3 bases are TGCGCCAGCAGCTCCGGGACTAGCGGGAGCACAGATACGCAGTATTTT. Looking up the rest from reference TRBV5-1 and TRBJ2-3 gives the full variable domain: KAGVTQTPRYLIKTRGQQVTLSCSPISGHRSVSWYQQTPGQGLQFLFEYFSETQRNKGNFPGRFSGRQFSNSRSEMNVSTLELGDSALYLCASSSGTSGSTDTQYFGPGTRLTVL.

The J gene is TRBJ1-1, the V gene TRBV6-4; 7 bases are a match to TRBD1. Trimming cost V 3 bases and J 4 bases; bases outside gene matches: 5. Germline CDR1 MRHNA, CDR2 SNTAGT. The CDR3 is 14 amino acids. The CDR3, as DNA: TGTGCCAGCAGTGATTCGGCAGGGGGCACTGAAGCTTTCTTT. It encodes CASSDSAGGTEAFF.

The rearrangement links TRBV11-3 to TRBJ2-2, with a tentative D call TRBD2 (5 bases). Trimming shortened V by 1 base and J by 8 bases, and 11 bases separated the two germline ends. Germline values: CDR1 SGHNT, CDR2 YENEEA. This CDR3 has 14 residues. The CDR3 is CASSLAAAGGELFF. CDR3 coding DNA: TGTGCCAGCAGCTTAGCAGCGGCCGGGGGGGAGCTGTTTTTT.

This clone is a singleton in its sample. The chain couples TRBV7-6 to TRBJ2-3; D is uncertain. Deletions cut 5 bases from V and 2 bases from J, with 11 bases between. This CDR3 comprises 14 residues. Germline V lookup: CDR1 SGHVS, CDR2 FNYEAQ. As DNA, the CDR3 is TGTGCCAGCAGCCTCGAGGCATTCACAGATACGCAGTATTTT. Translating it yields CASSLEAFTDTQYF.

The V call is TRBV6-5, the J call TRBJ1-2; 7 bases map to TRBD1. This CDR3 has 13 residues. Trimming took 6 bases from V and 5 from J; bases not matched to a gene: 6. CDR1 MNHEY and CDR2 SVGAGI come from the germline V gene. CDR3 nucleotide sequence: TGTGCCAGCAGCCGACAGGGACCTTATGGCTACACCTTC. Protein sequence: CASSRQGPYGYTF.

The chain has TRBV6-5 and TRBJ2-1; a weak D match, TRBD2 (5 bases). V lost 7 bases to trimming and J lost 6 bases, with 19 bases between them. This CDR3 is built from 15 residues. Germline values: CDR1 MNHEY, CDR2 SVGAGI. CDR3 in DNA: TGTGCCAGCACCGAAGAGCGGCGTCACCGCAATGAGCAGTTCTTC. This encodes CASTEERRHRNEQFF.

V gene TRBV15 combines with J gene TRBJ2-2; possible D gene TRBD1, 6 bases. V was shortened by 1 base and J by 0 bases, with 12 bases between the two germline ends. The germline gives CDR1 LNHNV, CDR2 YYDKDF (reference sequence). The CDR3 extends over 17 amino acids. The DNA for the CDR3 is TGTGCCACCAGCAGAGGCAACAGGGCGGCGAACACCGGGGAGCTGTTTTTT. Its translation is CATSRGNRAANTGELFF.

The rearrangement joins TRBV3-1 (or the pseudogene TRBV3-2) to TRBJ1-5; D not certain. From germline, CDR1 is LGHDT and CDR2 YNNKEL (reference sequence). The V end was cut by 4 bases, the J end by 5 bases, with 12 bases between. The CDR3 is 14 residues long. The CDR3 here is CASSRGIGDQPQHF. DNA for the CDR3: TGTGCCAGCAGCCGAGGGATCGGCGATCAGCCCCAGCATTTT.

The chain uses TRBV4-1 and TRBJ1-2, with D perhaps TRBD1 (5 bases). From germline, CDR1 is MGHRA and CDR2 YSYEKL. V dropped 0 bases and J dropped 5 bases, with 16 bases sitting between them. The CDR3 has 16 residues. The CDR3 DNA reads TGCGCCAGCAGCCAAGAGACAGAAAAGGGACTATATGGCTACACCTTC. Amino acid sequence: CASSQETEKGLYGYTF.

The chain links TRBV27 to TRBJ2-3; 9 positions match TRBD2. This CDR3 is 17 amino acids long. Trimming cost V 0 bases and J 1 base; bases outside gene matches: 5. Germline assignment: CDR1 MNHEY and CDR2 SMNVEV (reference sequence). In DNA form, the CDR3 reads TGTGCCAGCAGTTTATCGCCTAGCGGGATAGGCACAGATACGCAGTATTTT. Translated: CASSLSPSGIGTDTQYF.

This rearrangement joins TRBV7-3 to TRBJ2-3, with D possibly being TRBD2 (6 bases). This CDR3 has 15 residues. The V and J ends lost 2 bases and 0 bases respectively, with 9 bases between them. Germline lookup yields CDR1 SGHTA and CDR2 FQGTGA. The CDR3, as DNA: TGTGCCAGCAGCTTAGGGGGGACTAGCACAGATACGCAGTATTTT. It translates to CASSLGGTSTDTQYF.

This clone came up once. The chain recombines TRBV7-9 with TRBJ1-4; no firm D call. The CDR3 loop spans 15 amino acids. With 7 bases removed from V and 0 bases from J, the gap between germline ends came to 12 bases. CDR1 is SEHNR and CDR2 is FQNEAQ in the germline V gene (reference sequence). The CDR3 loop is CASTPSRATNEKLFF. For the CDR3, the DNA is TGTGCCAGCACCCCGTCCCGAGCAACTAATGAAAAACTGTTTTTT.

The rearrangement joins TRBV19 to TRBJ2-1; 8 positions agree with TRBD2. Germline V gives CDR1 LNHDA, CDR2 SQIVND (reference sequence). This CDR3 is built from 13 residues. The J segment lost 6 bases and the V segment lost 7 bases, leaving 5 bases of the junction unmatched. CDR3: CASKSGGPNEQFF. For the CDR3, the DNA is TGTGCCAGTAAGTCGGGAGGGCCCAATGAGCAGTTCTTC.